The next 10 T cell receptor beta chains were all read from a single sample in a study of blood T cell repertoires in COVID-19. Method: immunoSEQ multiplex PCR; TCRdb's copy keeps in-frame clones and lacks some. The table shows approximately 84,000 clones, with about three quarters occurring only once. Specimen: peripheral blood. The source of these receptors is a man aged 50 to 60 with active or convalescent COVID-19.

The CDR3 is CASSPGHGLETQYF. For the CDR3, the DNA is TGTGCCAGCAGCCCGGGACACGGGTTAGAGACCCAGTACTTC. This chain uses TRBV7-3 with TRBJ2-5; D is possibly TRBD1 (6 bases). V gave up 5 bases and J gave up 4 bases, with 14 bases separating them. The CDR3 runs to 14 residues. Germline V gene sequence: CDR1 SGHTA, CDR2 FQGTGA.

This clone was found once. This rearrangement joins TRBV5-6 to TRBJ2-3; TRBD2 matches 11 bases. The CDR3 length is 19 residues. Germline V lookup: CDR1 SGHDT, CDR2 YYEEEE. V trimming: 0 bases; J trimming: 3 bases; junction bases outside the gene matches: 12. The CDR3 nucleotides are TGTGCCAGCAGCTTGGGATCTAGCGGGGGGTGGTATCTTACAGATACGCAGTATTTT. Amino acids: CASSLGSSGGWYLTDTQYF.

This clone came up a few times. The rearrangement joins TRBV9 to TRBJ1-1; possible D gene TRBD1, 5 bases. The CDR3 runs 14 residues. The V gene lost 0 bases and the J gene lost 6 bases, with 12 bases spanning the gap. CDR1 is SGDLS, CDR2 YYNGEE, per germline. CDR3 coding DNA: TGTGCCAGCAGCGTAGGGCAGGGTCGGTCTGAAGCTTTCTTT. The encoded protein is CASSVGQGRSEAFF.

The count of this clone is one. The chain recombines TRBV11-2 with TRBJ1-1, with D unclear. Trimming stripped 4 bases from V and 3 bases from J, with 15 bases between. This CDR3 has 15 amino acids. Germline V gene data show CDR1 as SGHAT and CDR2 as FQNNGV. CDR3 in DNA: TGTGCCAGCAGCTCCCCCTTGGAGCTACACACTGAAGCTTTCTTT. It encodes CASSSPLELHTEAFF.

The chain uses TRBV4-2 and TRBJ2-7, with TRBD2 identical over 8 bases. From germline, CDR1 is LGHNA and CDR2 YNFKEQ. CDR3 size: 18 residues. Trimming removed 0 bases from V and 3 bases from J; junction bases left unmatched: 13. The CDR3 sequence: CASSQDSGGAGAFYEQYF. As DNA, the CDR3 is TGTGCCAGCAGCCAAGATTCGGGTGGAGCGGGGGCCTTCTACGAGCAGTACTTC.

This chain joins TRBV6-1 and TRBJ2-7, with 8 nucleotides matching TRBD1. Germline CDR1 and CDR2: MNHNS and SASEGT. The CDR3 spans 15 residues. The V segment lost 2 bases and the J segment 4 bases; nucleotides outside the gene matches: 7. CDR3 sequence (DNA): TGTGCCAGCAGTGAAAGGATCCAGGGGGCTTACGAGCAGTACTTC. It specifies CASSERIQGAYEQYF.

This chain connects TRBV6-5 to TRBJ2-3, with D possibly being TRBD2 (7 bases). CDR1 is MNHEY, CDR2 SVGAGI, per germline. Trimming took off 6 bases at V and 4 bases at J, with 14 bases between the two ends. This CDR3 spans 14 amino acids. The CDR3 protein is CASRGGGEADTQYF. For the CDR3, the DNA is TGTGCCAGCAGGGGAGGGGGGGAGGCAGATACGCAGTATTTT.

The chain is built from TRBV29-1 and TRBJ1-4; TRBD1 matches 10 bases. Germline-derived CDR1 and CDR2 are SQVTM and ANQGSEA. CDR3 length: 15 residues. The J segment lost 4 bases and the V segment lost 7 bases, leaving 9 bases of the junction unmatched. Here the CDR3 DNA reads TGCAGCGGATGGACAGGGGGAGGAATTAATGAAAAACTGTTTTTT. Encoded protein: CSGWTGGGINEKLFF.

The J gene is TRBJ1-4, the V gene TRBV2; 12 positions agree with TRBD1. CDR1 SNHLY and CDR2 FYNNEI come from the germline V gene. The CDR3 is 17 amino acids. V shed 6 bases, J shed 3 bases, and the junction held 8 bases outside the gene matches. The CDR3 nucleotides read TGTGCCAGCAGACCGGGACAGGGGGCGATAGCTAATGAAAAACTGTTTTTT. This sequence encodes CASRPGQGAIANEKLFF.

This clone has just a few counts. This rearrangement joins TRBV5-4 to TRBJ1-1; D gene unclear. This CDR3 is 13 amino acids long. With 0 bases removed from V and 1 base from J, the gap between germline ends came to 4 bases. Germline V gene data show CDR1 as SGHNT and CDR2 as YYREEE (reference sequence). CDR3 coding DNA: TGTGCCAGCAGCTTGGCAGGGAACACTGAAGCTTTCTTT. Translating gives CASSLAGNTEAFF.